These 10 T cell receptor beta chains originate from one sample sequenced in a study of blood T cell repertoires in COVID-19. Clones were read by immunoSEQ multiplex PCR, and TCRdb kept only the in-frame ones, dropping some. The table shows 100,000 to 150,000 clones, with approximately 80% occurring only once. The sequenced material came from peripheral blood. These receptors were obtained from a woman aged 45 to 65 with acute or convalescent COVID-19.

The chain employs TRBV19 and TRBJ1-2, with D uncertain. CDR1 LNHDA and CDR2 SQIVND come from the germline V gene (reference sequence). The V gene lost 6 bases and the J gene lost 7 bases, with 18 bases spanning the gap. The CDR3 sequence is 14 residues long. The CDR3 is CASSSYIGSFGYTF. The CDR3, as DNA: TGTGCCAGTAGCTCATATATCGGGAGCTTTGGCTACACCTTC.

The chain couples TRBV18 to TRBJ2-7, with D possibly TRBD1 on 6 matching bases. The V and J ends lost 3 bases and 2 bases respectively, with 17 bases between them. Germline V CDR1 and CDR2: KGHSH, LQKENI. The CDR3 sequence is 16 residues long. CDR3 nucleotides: TGTGCCAGCTCACCCCCACGTGGACAGCCACCCTACGAGCAGTACTTC. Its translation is CASSPPRGQPPYEQYF.

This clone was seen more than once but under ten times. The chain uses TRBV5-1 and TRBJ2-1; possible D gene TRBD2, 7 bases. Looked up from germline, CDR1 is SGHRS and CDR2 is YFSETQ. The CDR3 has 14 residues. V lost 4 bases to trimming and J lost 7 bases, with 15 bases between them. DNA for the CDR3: TGCGCCAGCAGCACGATGGCGGGGGCAAATGAGCAGTTCTTC. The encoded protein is CASSTMAGANEQFF. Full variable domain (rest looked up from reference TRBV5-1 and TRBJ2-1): KAGVTQTPRYLIKTRGQQVTLSCSPISGHRSVSWYQQTPGQGLQFLFEYFSETQRNKGNFPGRFSGRQFSNSRSEMNVSTLELGDSALYLCASSTMAGANEQFFGPGTRLTVL.

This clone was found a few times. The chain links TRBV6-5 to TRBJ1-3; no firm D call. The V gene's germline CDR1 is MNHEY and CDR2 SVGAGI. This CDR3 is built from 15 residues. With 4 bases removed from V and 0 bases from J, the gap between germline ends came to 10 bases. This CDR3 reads CASSSGVRSGNTIYF. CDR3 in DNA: TGTGCCAGCAGTTCGGGAGTACGCTCTGGAAACACCATATATTTT.

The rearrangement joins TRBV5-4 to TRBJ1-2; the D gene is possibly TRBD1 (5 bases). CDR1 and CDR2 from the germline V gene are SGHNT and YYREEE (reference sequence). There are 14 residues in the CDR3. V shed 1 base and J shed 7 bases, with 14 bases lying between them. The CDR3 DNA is TGTGCCAGCAGCTTGCAGTCCGGGGGAAGTGGCTACACCTTC. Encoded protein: CASSLQSGGSGYTF. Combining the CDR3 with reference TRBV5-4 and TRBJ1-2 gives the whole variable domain ETGVTQSPTHLIKTRGQQVTLRCSSQSGHNTVSWYQQALGQGPQFIFQYYREEENGRGNFPPRFSGLQFPNYSSELNVNALELDDSALYLCASSLQSGGSGYTFGSGTRLTVV.

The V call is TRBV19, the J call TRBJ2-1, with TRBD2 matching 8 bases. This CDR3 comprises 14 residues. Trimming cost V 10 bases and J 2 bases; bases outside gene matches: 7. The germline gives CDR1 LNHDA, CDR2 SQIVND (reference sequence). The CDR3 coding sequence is TGTGCCACCAGGAAACTAGCGGCCTACAATGAGCAGTTCTTC. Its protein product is CATRKLAAYNEQFF.

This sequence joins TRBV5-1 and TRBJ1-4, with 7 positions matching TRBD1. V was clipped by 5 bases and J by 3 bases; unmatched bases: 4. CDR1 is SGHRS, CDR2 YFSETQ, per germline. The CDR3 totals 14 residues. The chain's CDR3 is CASSTGAPNEKLFF. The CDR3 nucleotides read TGCGCCAGCAGTACAGGGGCGCCTAATGAAAAACTGTTTTTT.

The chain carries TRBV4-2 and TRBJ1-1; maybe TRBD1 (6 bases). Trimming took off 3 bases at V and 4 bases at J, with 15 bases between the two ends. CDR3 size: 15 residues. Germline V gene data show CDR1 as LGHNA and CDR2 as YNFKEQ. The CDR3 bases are TGTGCCAGCAGCCAGGGGTGGGCGGGGGCCACTGAAGCTTTCTTT. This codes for CASSQGWAGATEAFF.

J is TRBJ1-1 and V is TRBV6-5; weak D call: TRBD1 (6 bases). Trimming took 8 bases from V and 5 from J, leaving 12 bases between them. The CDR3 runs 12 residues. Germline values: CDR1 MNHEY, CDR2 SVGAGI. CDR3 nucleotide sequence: TGTGCCAGCCGGGGACAATGGACTGAAGCTTTCTTT. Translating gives CASRGQWTEAFF.

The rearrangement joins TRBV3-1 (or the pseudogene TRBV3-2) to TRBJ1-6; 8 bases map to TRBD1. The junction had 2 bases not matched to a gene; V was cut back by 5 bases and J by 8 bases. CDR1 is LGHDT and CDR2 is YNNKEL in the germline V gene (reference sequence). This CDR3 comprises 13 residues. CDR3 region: CASSVDRDSPLHF. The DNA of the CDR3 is TGTGCCAGCAGCGTGGACAGGGATTCACCCCTCCACTTT.